A selection of T cell receptor beta chains follows, all from one sample in a study of blood T cells in healthy people across ages. TCRdb re-derived calls from the 5' RACE reads in MiXCR, one entry per CDR3 protein. The sample consists of 750,000 or so distinct CDR3 sequences, around a quarter of them appearing once. These data were also reused for a study on T cells of mothers and their children.

The sequenced sample consisted of blood. The receptors were sampled from a boy aged 5 to 17 in good health. Both conserved end residues are part of each CDR3. The D gene is left open where the match is weak. Size is omitted from some rows. Given values are once, few, many or a class for expanded clones.

>NA|15|TRBV27|NA|TRBJ1-2
CASSSLAGRAYGYTF
TGTGCCAGCAGTTCCCTGGCCGGGAGGGCCTATGGCTACACCTTC
>NA|15|TRBV5-5|TRBD2|TRBJ2-1
CASSAASGSGNEQFF
TGTGCCAGCAGCGCCGCTAGCGGGAGTGGAAATGAGCAGTTCTTC
>NA|12|TRBV5-5|TRBD1|TRBJ1-2
CASSPPDRGYTF
TGTGCCAGCAGCCCCCCGGACAGGGGCTACACCTTC
>few|13|TRBV10-3|NA|TRBJ1-1
CAVGLSEDTEAFF
TGTGCCGTCGGACTCTCAGAGGACACTGAAGCTTTCTTT
>few|14|TRBV9|NA|TRBJ2-7
CASSVGTARYEQYF
TGTGCCAGCAGCGTAGGTACCGCCCGCTACGAGCAGTACTTC
>NA|15|TRBV20-1|TRBD2|TRBJ2-3
CSTLVAGARTDTQYF
TGCAGTACTCTAGTAGCGGGAGCCCGCACAGATACGCAGTATTTT
>NA|14|TRBV12-5|NA|TRBJ2-7
CASGTDGKALEQYF
TGTGCTAGTGGGACCGACGGGAAGGCTCTCGAGCAGTACTTC
>NA|13|TRBV2|NA|TRBJ2-3
CASMQESTDTQYF
TGTGCCAGCATGCAGGAGAGCACAGATACGCAGTATTTT
>NA|15|TRBV2|TRBD1|TRBJ2-5
CASSEEGGPEETQYF
TGTGCCAGCAGTGAAGAAGGGGGCCCCGAAGAGACCCAGTACTTC
>NA|17|TRBV6-5|NA|TRBJ2-5
CASSYGRLDVTAETQYF
TGTGCCAGCAGTTACGGTCGACTAGACGTAACCGCCGAGACCCAGTACTTC
>NA|14|TRBV6-2/TRBV6-3|TRBD2|TRBJ2-1
CASSYSGSGYEQFF
TGTGCCAGCAGTTACTCGGGTAGCGGGTATGAGCAGTTCTTC
>few|16|TRBV7-2|TRBD2|TRBJ2-7
CASSLLSRTSGIEQYF
TGTGCCAGCAGCCTCCTCTCGAGGACTAGCGGGATCGAACAGTACTTC
>few|15|TRBV28|TRBD2|TRBJ2-3
CASSFSGTSPDTQYF
TGTGCCAGCAGTTTCTCCGGGACTAGCCCAGATACGCAGTATTTT
>few|15|TRBV11-3|TRBD1|TRBJ2-1
CASSLAGTVYNEQFF
TGTGCCAGCAGCTTAGCCGGGACAGTCTACAATGAGCAGTTCTTC
>NA|17|TRBV7-6|TRBD2|TRBJ2-3
CASSPQDSGVGSGTQYF
TGTGCCAGCAGCCCCCAGGATAGCGGGGTGGGATCCGGTACGCAGTATTTT
>many|14|TRBV12-3/TRBV12-4|TRBD2|TRBJ2-5
CASSLTSGGETQYF
TGCGCCAGCAGCCTTACTAGCGGGGGAGAGACCCAGTACTTC
>NA|14|TRBV12-3/TRBV12-4|NA|TRBJ1-4
CASSFSPQGEKLFF
TGTGCCAGCAGTTTCTCCCCCCAGGGTGAAAAACTGTTTTTT
>NA|16|TRBV5-1|NA|TRBJ2-7
CASSFGSGVLDYEQYF
TGCGCCAGCAGCTTTGGGTCGGGGGTCCTGGACTACGAGCAGTACTTC
>NA|14|TRBV29-1|TRBD1|TRBJ2-3
CSVKDRGRKDTQYF
TGCAGCGTCAAAGACAGGGGGCGCAAAGATACGCAGTATTTT
>few|15|TRBV2|NA|TRBJ1-5
CASSEARGSNQPQHF
TGTGCCAGCAGTGAAGCGAGGGGTTCCAATCAGCCCCAGCATTTT
>few|15|TRBV3-1|NA|TRBJ2-7
CASSHGGTAFYEQYF
TGTGCCAGCAGCCATGGGGGGACGGCGTTCTACGAGCAGTACTTC
>NA|15|TRBV7-9|TRBD2|TRBJ2-5
CASSPRDYVPETQYF
TGTGCCAGCAGCCCCCGGGACTACGTTCCAGAGACCCAGTACTTC
>NA|12|TRBV6-1|NA|TRBJ2-7
CASSGFGDEQYF
TGTGCCAGCAGTGGGTTCGGGGACGAGCAGTACTTC
>few|17|TRBV6-5|TRBD2|TRBJ2-4
CASSYPSGSGGKNIQYF
TGTGCCAGCAGTTACCCCAGCGGGAGTGGCGGCAAAAACATTCAGTACTTC
>NA|15|TRBV5-1|TRBD1|TRBJ2-7
CASSLWQGATYEQYF
TGCGCCAGCAGCTTGTGGCAGGGGGCCACCTACGAGCAGTACTTC
>once|14|TRBV5-1|NA|TRBJ2-3
CASSRTVALDTQCF
TGCGCCAGCAGCCGGACTGTAGCCCTAGATACGCAGTGTTTT
>NA|14|TRBV7-2|NA|TRBJ2-3
CASSDLRGTDTQYF
TGTGCCAGCAGCGATTTGAGGGGGACAGATACGCAGTATTTT
>NA|17|TRBV12-3/TRBV12-4|TRBD1|TRBJ2-7
CASNLRGLRGPNYEQYF
TGTGCCAGCAACCTCCGCGGCCTAAGGGGGCCGAACTACGAGCAGTACTTC
>NA|13|TRBV7-3|NA|TRBJ1-4
CASSLTVNEKLFF
TGTGCCAGCAGCTTGACAGTCAATGAAAAACTGTTTTTT
>NA|15|TRBV28|NA|TRBJ2-4
CASSRPELFSNIQYF
TGTGCCAGCAGCCGGCCGGAACTTTTCTCAAACATTCAGTACTTC
>many|14|TRBV6-1|NA|TRBJ1-6
CASSQSSYNSPLHF
TGTGCCAGCAGTCAGAGCTCCTATAATTCACCCCTCCACTTT
>few|13|TRBV20-1|NA|TRBJ2-1
CSAHATNYNEQFF
TGCAGTGCACACGCCACCAATTACAATGAGCAGTTCTTC
>few|15|TRBV27|NA|TRBJ2-1
CASSLYAGGNNEQFF
TGTGCCAGCAGTTTATATGCCGGGGGCAACAATGAGCAGTTCTTC
>once|12|TRBV5-6|NA|TRBJ2-3
CASRYLTDTQYF
TGTGCCAGCCGCTACCTCACAGATACGCAGTATTTT
>few|16|TRBV7-9|TRBD2|TRBJ2-5
CASSPTSGGFQETQYF
TGTGCCAGCAGCCCAACTAGCGGGGGGTTCCAAGAGACCCAGTACTTC
>NA|14|TRBV6-5|NA|TRBJ2-3
CASRRTGNTDTQYF
TGTGCCAGCAGACGTACAGGGAACACAGATACGCAGTATTTT
>NA|11|TRBV5-5|NA|TRBJ2-7
CASSYAGEQYF
TGTGCCAGCAGCTACGCGGGGGAGCAGTACTTC
>NA|14|TRBV6-2/TRBV6-3|NA|TRBJ1-2
CASSYSGAPYGYTF
TGTGCCAGCAGTTACTCGGGGGCGCCCTATGGCTACACCTTC
>few|15|TRBV9|NA|TRBJ1-2
CASSGGQATNYGYTF
TGTGCCAGCAGCGGGGGGCAGGCGACAAACTATGGCTACACCTTC
>once|14|TRBV7-2|NA|TRBJ2-7
CASSLDVYWDEQYF
TGTGCCAGCAGCTTAGATGTGTATTGGGACGAGCAGTACTTC
>few|13|TRBV29-1|NA|TRBJ1-4
CSGQAGFGEKLFF
TGCAGCGGACAGGCGGGGTTTGGTGAAAAACTGTTTTTT
>NA|14|TRBV4-2|NA|TRBJ1-2
CASSQDLQNYGYTF
TGTGCCAGCAGCCAAGATCTACAGAACTATGGCTACACCTTC
>NA|15|TRBV5-5|NA|TRBJ2-7
CASSSLGGMTYEQYF
TGTGCCAGCAGCTCCCTTGGCGGGATGACCTACGAGCAGTACTTC
>NA|14|TRBV7-9|NA|TRBJ1-6
CASSLSLDSIALHF
TGTGCCAGCAGCTTGTCATTGGACAGTATCGCCCTCCACTTT
>NA|15|TRBV20-1|TRBD1|TRBJ2-7
CSARTPATGVYEQYF
TGCAGTGCTAGAACCCCCGCGACAGGGGTCTACGAGCAGTACTTC
>NA|17|TRBV7-2|TRBD1|TRBJ1-6
CASSLFGQGLGNSPLHF
TGTGCCAGCAGCTTGTTTGGACAGGGCCTGGGGAATTCACCCCTCCACTTT
>few|12|TRBV12-3/TRBV12-4|NA|TRBJ1-1
CASSPMLTEAFF
TGTGCCAGCAGCCCCATGCTGACTGAAGCTTTCTTT
>NA|14|TRBV28|TRBD1|TRBJ2-7
CATTSGTGDYEQYF
TGTGCCACGACCTCAGGGACAGGGGACTACGAGCAGTACTTC
>NA|15|TRBV7-8|TRBD1|TRBJ1-2
CASSSNRGRGLGYTF
TGTGCCAGCAGCTCAAACAGGGGGCGAGGTCTTGGCTACACCTTC
>NA|14|TRBV20-1|NA|TRBJ2-7
CSAREERPYYEQYF
TGCAGTGCTAGAGAAGAAAGACCTTACTACGAGCAGTACTTC